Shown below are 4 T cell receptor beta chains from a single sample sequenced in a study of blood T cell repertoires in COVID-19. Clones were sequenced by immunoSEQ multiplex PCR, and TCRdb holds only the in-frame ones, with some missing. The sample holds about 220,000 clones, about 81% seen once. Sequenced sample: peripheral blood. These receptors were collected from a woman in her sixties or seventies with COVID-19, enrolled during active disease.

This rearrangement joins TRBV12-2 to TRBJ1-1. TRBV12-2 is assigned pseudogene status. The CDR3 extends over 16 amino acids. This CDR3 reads CASRFHRTGENTEAFF. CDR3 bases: TGTGCAAGTCGCTTCCATAGGACGGGGGAGAACACTGAAGCTTTCTTT.

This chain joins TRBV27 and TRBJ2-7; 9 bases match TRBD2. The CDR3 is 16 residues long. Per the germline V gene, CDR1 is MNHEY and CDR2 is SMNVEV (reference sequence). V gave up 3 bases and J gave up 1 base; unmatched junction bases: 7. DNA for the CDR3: TGTGCCAGCAGTTTTCGAGGTAGCGGGGGTTCCTACGAGCAGTACTTC. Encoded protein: CASSFRGSGGSYEQYF.

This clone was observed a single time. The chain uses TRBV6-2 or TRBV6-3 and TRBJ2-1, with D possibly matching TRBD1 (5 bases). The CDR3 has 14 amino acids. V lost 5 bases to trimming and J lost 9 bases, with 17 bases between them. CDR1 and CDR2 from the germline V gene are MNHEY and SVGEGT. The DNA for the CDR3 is TGTGCCAGCAGTGATCCTCAGGGTTACGGTGAGCAGTTCTTC. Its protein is CASSDPQGYGEQFF.

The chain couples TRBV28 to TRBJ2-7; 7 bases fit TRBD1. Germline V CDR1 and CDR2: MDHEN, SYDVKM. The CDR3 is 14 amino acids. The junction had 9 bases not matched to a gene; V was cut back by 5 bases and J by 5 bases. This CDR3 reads CASSAAYRGHEQYF. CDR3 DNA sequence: TGTGCCAGCAGTGCCGCCTACAGGGGACACGAGCAGTACTTC.